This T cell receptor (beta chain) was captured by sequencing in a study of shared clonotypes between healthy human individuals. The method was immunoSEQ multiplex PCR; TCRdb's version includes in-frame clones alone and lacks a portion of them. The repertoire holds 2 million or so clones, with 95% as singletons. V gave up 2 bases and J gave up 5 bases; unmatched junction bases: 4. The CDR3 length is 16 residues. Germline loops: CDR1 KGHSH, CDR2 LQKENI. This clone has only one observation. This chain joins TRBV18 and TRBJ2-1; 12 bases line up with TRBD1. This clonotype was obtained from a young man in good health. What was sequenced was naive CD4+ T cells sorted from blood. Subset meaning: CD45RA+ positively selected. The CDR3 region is CASSPGTGGADNEQFF. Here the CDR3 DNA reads TGTGCCAGCTCACCAGGGACAGGGGGCGCCGACAATGAGCAGTTCTTC.